A single sample gave rise to the 18 T cell receptor beta chains below, sequenced in a study of tissue T cells after allogeneic stem cell transplantation. Profiling relied on immunoSEQ multiplex PCR, and the TCRdb table lists in-frame clones only, not all of them. The sample consists of roughly 1,100 clones, 44% of them appearing once. The sequenced sample was esophageal tissue, obtained at autopsy. The receptor source for this set is a female patient aged 35 to 75 with steroid-refractory graft-versus-host disease after an allogeneic stem cell transplant. The graft donor may account for some of the T cells.

This clone appeared once. The rearrangement joins TRBV6-5 to TRBJ2-7, with TRBD1 identical over 9 bases. Losses at the gene ends were 7 bases for V and 4 bases for J; bases not matched to a gene: 8. This CDR3 has 14 amino acids. CDR1 and CDR2 from the germline V gene are MNHEY and SVGAGI. The CDR3 coding sequence is TGTGCCAGCACCCCGGACAGGGGAGGATACGAGCAGTACTTC. As protein: CASTPDRGGYEQYF.

This clone is medium-sized by share. The J gene is TRBJ1-4, the V gene TRBV7-8, with D hard to call. CDR3 size: 15 residues. Germline loops: CDR1 SGHVS, CDR2 FQNEAQ. Trimming shortened V by 1 base and J by 8 bases, and 14 bases separated the two germline ends. In nucleotides, the CDR3 is TGTGCCAGCAGCTTAGATTTGGCCCCGGGCGAAAAACTGTTTTTT. Translating it yields CASSLDLAPGEKLFF.

The J gene is TRBJ1-1, the V gene TRBV5-1; the D is unclear. The CDR3 is 16 residues long. Trimming pared 2 bases from V and 1 base from J, leaving 15 bases between. Per the germline V gene, CDR1 is SGHRS and CDR2 is YFSETQ. The CDR3 nucleotides are TGCGCCAGCAGCTTTTCCCCTTCAGCACCGAACACTGAAGCTTTCTTT. Its translation is CASSFSPSAPNTEAFF.

The chain carries TRBV12-1 and TRBJ2-1; the DNA was not used to check the table's D call, TRBD1. TRBV12-1 is deemed a pseudogene. The CDR3 has 15 residues. The CDR3 coding sequence is TGTGCCAGCAGCCCGAAGGGGGAGCCCTACAATGAGCAGTTCTTC. It is translated as CASSPKGEPYNEQFF.

This clone is deemed hyperexpanded. The chain combines TRBV4-3 with TRBJ2-5, with D hard to call. This CDR3 region has 15 residues. V was shortened by 1 base and J by 4 bases, with 13 bases between the two germline ends. Germline lookup yields CDR1 LGHNA and CDR2 YSLEER. CDR3 coding DNA: TGCGCCAGCAGCCAAGGAGGTGGCGGCCTAGAGACCCAGTACTTC. Translation: CASSQGGGGLETQYF.

This clone was found a few times. The rearrangement links TRBV25-1 to TRBJ1-2; 8 bases are shared with TRBD1. CDR1 MGHDK and CDR2 SYGVNS come from the germline V gene. The CDR3 covers 14 residues. V lost 4 bases and J lost 4; bases outside the gene matches: 5. The CDR3 region is CASSARGQGYGYTF. The CDR3 region has the DNA TGTGCCAGCAGTGCCAGGGGGCAAGGCTATGGCTACACCTTC.

This clone is labeled as medium-sized (0.01 to 0.1%). The V and J genes are TRBV4-2 and TRBJ1-2; D is perhaps TRBD1 (6 bases). The germline V gene encodes CDR1 LGHNA and CDR2 YNFKEQ. The V and J ends lost 3 bases and 2 bases respectively, with 13 bases between them. CDR3 length equals 15 residues. The CDR3 region is CASSQSGATNYGYTF. CDR3 nucleotide sequence: TGTGCCAGCAGCCAGTCAGGGGCGACGAACTATGGCTACACCTTC.

This clone was detected only a few times. The gene calls are TRBV28 and TRBJ1-1; TRBD1 might be the D (5 bases). The CDR3 is made up of 14 amino acids. The germline V gene has CDR1 MDHEN and CDR2 SYDVKM. V was clipped by 6 bases and J by 7 bases, with 18 bases between them. For the CDR3, the DNA is TGTGCCAGCAGCACGAAACTAAGGGGCGGTGAAGCTTTCTTT. Translated: CASSTKLRGGEAFF.

The genes are TRBV3-1 (or the pseudogene TRBV3-2) and TRBJ2-5; 10 positions match TRBD2. The V and J ends lost 3 bases and 4 bases, in that order; junction bases with no gene match: 5. Per the germline V gene, CDR1 is LGHDT and CDR2 is YNNKEL (reference sequence). The CDR3 runs 15 residues. The CDR3: CASSQSSGSLETQYF. As DNA, the CDR3 is TGTGCCAGCAGCCAGTCTAGCGGGAGTTTAGAGACCCAGTACTTC.

J is TRBJ1-2 and V is TRBV9; D is uncertain. This CDR3 region has 13 residues. CDR1 is SGDLS and CDR2 is YYNGEE in the germline V gene. V lost 0 bases and J lost 8, with 11 bases in between. CDR3 nucleotide sequence: TGTGCCAGCAGCGTAGGTCCAGGCGTAGGCTACACCTTC. Translating it yields CASSVGPGVGYTF.

This clone was counted between two and nine times. The J gene is TRBJ2-5, the V gene TRBV15; TRBD2 matches at 11 bases. Germline lookup yields CDR1 LNHNV and CDR2 YYDKDF (reference sequence). Trimming at V came to 0 bases and at J to 7 bases, leaving 10 bases not matched to a gene. This CDR3 spans 17 amino acids. The CDR3 DNA reads as TGTGCCACCAGCAGAGATTCGCTAGCGGGGGGCTGGGGGACCCAGTACTTC. It encodes CATSRDSLAGGWGTQYF.

By share of the sample, this clone is large. The chain links TRBV5-1 to TRBJ2-6; a possible D gene is TRBD2 (6 bases). Per germline, CDR1 SGHRS and CDR2 YFSETQ. V was clipped by 4 bases and J by 3 bases, with 11 bases between them. The CDR3 is made up of 15 amino acids. The CDR3, as DNA: TGCGCCAGCAGCGCAGGGACTTATGGGGCCAACGTCCTGACTTTC. It encodes CASSAGTYGANVLTF.

The V and J genes are TRBV6-5 and TRBJ1-2, with D possibly being TRBD1 (5 bases). CDR1 is MNHEY, CDR2 SVGAGI, per germline. This CDR3 region has 15 residues. Trimming cost V 4 bases and J 2 bases, with 14 bases left between them. CDR3 sequence reads: CASSSPGRLNYGYTF. The CDR3 DNA is TGTGCCAGCAGTTCCCCGGGACGGTTAAACTATGGCTACACCTTC.

The CDR3 sequence: CASSLASSSYNEQFF. DNA of the CDR3: TGCGCCAGCAGCTTGGCCTCCAGCTCCTACAATGAGCAGTTCTTC. V and J are TRBV5-1 and TRBJ2-1; no clear D gene. CDR1 is SGHRS and CDR2 is YFSETQ in the germline V gene. The CDR3 is 15 residues long. Trimming took off 0 bases at V and 0 bases at J, with 7 bases between the two ends.

The gene calls are TRBV14 and TRBJ2-7, with 7 positions matching TRBD2. CDR1 is SGHDN, CDR2 FVKESK, per germline. The CDR3 runs 15 residues. The V segment lost 6 bases and the J segment 3 bases; nucleotides outside the gene matches: 11. CDR3 sequence: CASRKAGRTRYEQYF. CDR3 DNA: TGTGCCAGCAGGAAAGCGGGGAGGACGCGCTACGAGCAGTACTTC.

J is TRBJ2-1 and V is TRBV6-1; perhaps TRBD2 as D (6 bases). The ends were cut back, 5 bases at V and 5 bases at J, with 16 bases in the middle. Germline V gene data show CDR1 as MNHNS and CDR2 as SASEGT. This CDR3 comprises 15 residues. In nucleotides, the CDR3 is TGTGCCAGCAGTTTTAGCGGAGGTAGTAACAATGAGCAGTTCTTC. This encodes CASSFSGGSNNEQFF.

The chain uses TRBV30 and TRBJ2-7, with D possibly matching TRBD1 (6 bases). CDR3 length equals 19 residues. Trimming removed 0 bases at V and 1 base at J, with 25 bases between. Germline V gene data show CDR1 as GTSNPN and CDR2 as SVGIG (reference sequence). The CDR3 bases are TGTGCCTGGAGTGTAAAGAAGGGTTTAAGGGGGAAGCCTTCCTACGAGCAGTACTTC. Residues: CAWSVKKGLRGKPSYEQYF.

In this sample, this clone turned up a few times. The V gene is TRBV2, the J gene TRBJ1-5; TRBD1 matches at 7 bases. Germline V gene sequence: CDR1 SNHLY, CDR2 FYNNEI. Germline trimming cut 9 bases from V and 3 bases from J; bases unmatched to any gene: 5. The CDR3 spans 13 residues. For the CDR3, the DNA is TGTGCCAGTAGACAGGGTGCCAATCAGCCCCAGCATTTT. Amino acid sequence: CASRQGANQPQHF.